The entry that follows covers one T cell receptor (beta chain) sequence. Its antigen is not identified. The CDR3 is made up of 14 amino acids. Germline V gene data show CDR1 as MNHNS and CDR2 as SASEGT. V lost 6 bases, J lost 3 bases, and 15 bases lay in between. The entry originates in a study of CD8 T cells in ankylosing spondylitis. Study-level results: About 8 highly homologous variants formed a TCR beta motif that appeared characteristic of ankylosing spondylitis blood. In ankylosing spondylitis patients, matched synovial fluid reportedly showed significant enrichment of disease-linked clones. Relatively rare in peripheral blood, disease-linked clones were also CD8+. A subset of motif variants has previously been described in the synovial fluid and blood of reactive arthritis.

Quantitative 5'-RACE was performed with molecular barcodes, and it yielded the TCR beta libraries. TCRdb itself ran the 5' RACE reads through MiXCR, one entry per CDR3 protein. The data show about 840,000 distinct CDR3 sequences, with 12% seen just once and roughly 0.51% held by the top ten. The receptor was isolated from a male donor with ankylosing spondylitis. The specimen was blood, either unsorted or a sorted T cell fraction (not recorded which). This sequence joins TRBV6-1 and TRBJ2-7, with TRBD2 as a possible D gene (6 bases). The CDR3 region is CASRPLAPVYEQYF. CDR3 DNA sequence: TGTGCCAGCAGACCCCTAGCGCCCGTCTACGAGCAGTACTTC.